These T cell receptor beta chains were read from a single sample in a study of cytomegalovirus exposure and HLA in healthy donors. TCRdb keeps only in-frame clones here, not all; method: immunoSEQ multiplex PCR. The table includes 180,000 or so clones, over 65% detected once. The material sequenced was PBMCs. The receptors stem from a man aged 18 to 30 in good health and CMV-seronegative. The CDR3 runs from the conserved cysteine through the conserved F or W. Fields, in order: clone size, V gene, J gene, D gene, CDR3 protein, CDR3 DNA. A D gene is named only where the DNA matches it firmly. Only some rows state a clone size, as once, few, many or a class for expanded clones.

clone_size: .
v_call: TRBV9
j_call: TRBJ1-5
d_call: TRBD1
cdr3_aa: CASSVQGGNQPQHF
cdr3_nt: TGTGCCAGCAGCGTCCAGGGGGGCAATCAGCCCCAGCATTTT

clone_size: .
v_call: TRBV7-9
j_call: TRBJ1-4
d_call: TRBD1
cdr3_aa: CASSLFGQGGEKLFF
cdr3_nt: TGTGCCAGCAGCTTATTTGGGCAGGGGGGCGAAAAACTGTTTTTT

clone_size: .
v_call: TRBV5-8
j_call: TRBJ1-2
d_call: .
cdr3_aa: CASRDRTDVGGYTF
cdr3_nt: TGTGCCAGCAGGGACCGGACAGACGTCGGTGGCTACACCTTC

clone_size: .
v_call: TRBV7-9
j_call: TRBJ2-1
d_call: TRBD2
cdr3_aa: CASSLSGGYNEQFF
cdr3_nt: TGTGCCAGCAGCTTGTCGGGGGGGTACAATGAGCAGTTCTTC

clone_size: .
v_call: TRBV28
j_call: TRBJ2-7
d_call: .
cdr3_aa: CASHTGWWGVGNEQYF
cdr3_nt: TGTGCCAGCCATACTGGGTGGTGGGGGGTGGGCAACGAGCAGTACTTC

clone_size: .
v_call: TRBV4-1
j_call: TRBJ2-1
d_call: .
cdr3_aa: CASSQASVIHNEQFF
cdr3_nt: TGCGCCAGCAGCCAAGCTAGCGTCATTCACAATGAGCAGTTCTTC

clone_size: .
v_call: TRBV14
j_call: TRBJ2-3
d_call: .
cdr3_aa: CASSLSGPDTQYF
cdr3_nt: TGTGCCAGCAGCCTCTCAGGGCCAGATACGCAGTATTTT

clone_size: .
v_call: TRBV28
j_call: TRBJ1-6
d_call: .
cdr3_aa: CASSLPQTDSPLHF
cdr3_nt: TGTGCCAGCAGTTTACCGCAGACAGATTCACCCCTCCACTTT

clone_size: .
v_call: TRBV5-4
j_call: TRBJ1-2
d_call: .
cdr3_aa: CASSLPGADFNYGYTF
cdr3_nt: TGTGCCAGCAGCTTGCCAGGGGCCGACTTTAACTATGGCTACACCTTC

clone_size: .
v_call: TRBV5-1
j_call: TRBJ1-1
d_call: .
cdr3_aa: CASSSPGQYTEAFF
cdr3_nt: TGCGCCAGCAGCTCGCCAGGACAGTACACTGAAGCTTTCTTT

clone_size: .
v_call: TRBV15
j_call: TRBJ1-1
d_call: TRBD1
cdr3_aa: CATSRVVGTGVTEAFF
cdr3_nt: TGTGCCACCAGCAGAGTAGTAGGGACAGGGGTCACTGAAGCTTTCTTT

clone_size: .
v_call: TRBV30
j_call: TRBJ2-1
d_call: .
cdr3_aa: CAWSVGGEQFF
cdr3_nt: TGTGCCTGGAGTGTCGGCGGTGAGCAGTTCTTC

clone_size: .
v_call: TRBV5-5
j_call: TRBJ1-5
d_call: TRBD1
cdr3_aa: CASSLTGNQPQHF
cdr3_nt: TGTGCCAGCAGTTTGACAGGGAATCAGCCCCAGCATTTT

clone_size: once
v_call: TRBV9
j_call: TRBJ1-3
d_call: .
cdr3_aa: CASEGRGGDTIYF
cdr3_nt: TGTGCCAGCGAAGGACGTGGGGGGGACACCATATATTTT

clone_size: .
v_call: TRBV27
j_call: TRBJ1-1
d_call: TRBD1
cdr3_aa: CASSWDRDRRPNTEAFF
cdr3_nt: TGTGCCAGCAGTTGGGACCGGGACAGGAGACCGAACACTGAAGCTTTCTTT

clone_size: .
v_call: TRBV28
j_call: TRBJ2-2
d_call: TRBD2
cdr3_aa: CASSLGEGGELFF
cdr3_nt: TGTGCCAGCAGTTTAGGGGAGGGCGGGGAGCTGTTTTTT

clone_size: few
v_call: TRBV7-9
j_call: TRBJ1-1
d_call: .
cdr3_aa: CASGRGNTEAFF
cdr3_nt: TGTGCCAGCGGCCGGGGGAACACTGAAGCTTTCTTT

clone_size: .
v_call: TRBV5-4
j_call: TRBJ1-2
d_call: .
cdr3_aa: CAGGPKGSYGYTF
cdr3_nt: TGTGCCGGAGGACCGAAAGGAAGCTATGGCTACACCTTC

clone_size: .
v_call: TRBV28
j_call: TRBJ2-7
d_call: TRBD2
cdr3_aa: CASPREVRGHEQYF
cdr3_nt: TGTGCCAGCCCGCGGGAGGTCAGGGGCCACGAGCAGTACTTC

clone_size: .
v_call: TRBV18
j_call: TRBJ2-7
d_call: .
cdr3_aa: CASSPAGSGEQYF
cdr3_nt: TGTGCCAGCTCACCCGCTGGGAGTGGCGAGCAGTACTTC

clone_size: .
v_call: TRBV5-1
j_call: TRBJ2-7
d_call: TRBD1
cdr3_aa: CASSRTGQTYEQYF
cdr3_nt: TGCGCCAGCAGCAGGACAGGCCAGACCTACGAGCAGTACTTC

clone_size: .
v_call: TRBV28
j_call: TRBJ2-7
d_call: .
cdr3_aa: CASSPGGRGRGGSYEQYF
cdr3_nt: TGTGCCAGCAGTCCGGGGGGCCGAGGCAGGGGAGGGTCCTACGAGCAGTACTTC

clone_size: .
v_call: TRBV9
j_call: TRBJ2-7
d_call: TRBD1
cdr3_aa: CASNSGTGAYEQYF
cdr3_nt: TGTGCCAGCAATTCCGGGACAGGGGCCTACGAGCAGTACTTC

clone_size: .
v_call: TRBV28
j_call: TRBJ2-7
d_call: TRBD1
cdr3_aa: CASKAGQGMYEQYF
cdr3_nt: TGTGCCAGCAAGGCGGGACAGGGGATGTACGAGCAGTACTTC

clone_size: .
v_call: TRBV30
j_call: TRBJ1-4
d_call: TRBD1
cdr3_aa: CAWRAGQGAWKLFF
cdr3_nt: TGTGCCTGGAGAGCCGGACAGGGGGCATGGAAACTGTTTTTT

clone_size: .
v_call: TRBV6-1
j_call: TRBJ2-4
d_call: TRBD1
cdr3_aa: CASSETGQGAIQYF
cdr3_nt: TGTGCCAGCAGTGAGACTGGACAGGGAGCCATTCAGTACTTC

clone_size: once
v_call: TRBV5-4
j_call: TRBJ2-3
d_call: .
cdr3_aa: CASSPGQLNTDTQYF
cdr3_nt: TGTGCCAGCAGCCCCGGACAGTTAAACACAGATACGCAGTATTTT

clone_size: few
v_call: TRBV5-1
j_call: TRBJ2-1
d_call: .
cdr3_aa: CASSLDEGNEQFF
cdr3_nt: TGCGCCAGCAGCTTGGACGAGGGCAATGAGCAGTTCTTC

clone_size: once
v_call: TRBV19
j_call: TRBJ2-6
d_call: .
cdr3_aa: CASSMWRAGANVLTF
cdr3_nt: TGTGCCAGTAGTATGTGGAGGGCCGGGGCCAACGTCCTGACTTTC

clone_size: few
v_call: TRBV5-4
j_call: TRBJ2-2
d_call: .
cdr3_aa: CASSLGTNTGELFF
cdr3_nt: TGTGCCAGCAGCTTGGGGACAAACACCGGGGAGCTGTTTTTT

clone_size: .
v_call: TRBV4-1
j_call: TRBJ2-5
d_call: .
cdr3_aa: CASSQEPLARETQYF
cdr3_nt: TGCGCCAGCAGCCAAGAACCGCTAGCTCGGGAGACCCAGTACTTC

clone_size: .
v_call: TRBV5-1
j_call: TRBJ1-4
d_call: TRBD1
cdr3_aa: CASSQVQGAREKLFF
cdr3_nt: TGCGCCAGCAGCCAAGTACAGGGGGCACGTGAAAAACTGTTTTTT

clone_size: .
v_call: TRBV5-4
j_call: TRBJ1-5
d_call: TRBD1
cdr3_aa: CASSLDRGSNQPQHF
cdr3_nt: TGTGCCAGCAGCTTGGACAGGGGCAGCAATCAGCCCCAGCATTTT

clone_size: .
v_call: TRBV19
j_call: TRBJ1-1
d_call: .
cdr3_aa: CASSVTSAAEAFF
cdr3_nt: TGTGCCAGTAGTGTTACATCTGCCGCTGAAGCTTTCTTT

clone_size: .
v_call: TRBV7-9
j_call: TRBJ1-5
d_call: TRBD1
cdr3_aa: CASSPGTGGSNQPQHF
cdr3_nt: TGTGCCAGCAGCCCAGGGACAGGGGGAAGCAATCAGCCCCAGCATTTT

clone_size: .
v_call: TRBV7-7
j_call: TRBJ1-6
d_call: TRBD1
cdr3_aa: CASSHRDRENSPLHF
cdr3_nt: TGTGCTAGCAGCCACCGGGACAGGGAGAATTCACCCCTCCACTTT

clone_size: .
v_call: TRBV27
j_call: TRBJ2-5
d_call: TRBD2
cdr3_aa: CASSLSVRTSGGAETQYF
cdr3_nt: TGTGCCAGCAGTTTATCGGTTCGGACTAGCGGGGGGGCAGAGACCCAGTACTTC

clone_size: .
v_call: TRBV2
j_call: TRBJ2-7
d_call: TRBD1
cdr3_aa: CASMRDRGQVQQYF
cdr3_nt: TGTGCCAGCATGAGGGACAGGGGGCAAGTCCAGCAGTACTTC

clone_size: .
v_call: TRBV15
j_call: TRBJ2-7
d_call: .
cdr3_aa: CATSRERSYERYF
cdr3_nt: TGTGCCACCAGCAGAGAGAGGTCCTACGAGCGGTACTTC

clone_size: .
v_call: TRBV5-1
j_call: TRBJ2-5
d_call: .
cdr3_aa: CASSLYGGSETQYF
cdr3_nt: TGCGCCAGCAGCTTGTACGGGGGATCAGAGACCCAGTACTTC

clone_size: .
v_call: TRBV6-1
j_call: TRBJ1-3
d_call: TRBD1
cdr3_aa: CASSELAGGSGNTIYF
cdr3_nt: TGTGCCAGCAGTGAATTGGCAGGGGGGTCTGGAAACACCATATATTTT

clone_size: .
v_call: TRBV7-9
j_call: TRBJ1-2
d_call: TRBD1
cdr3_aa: CASSPQGYHYGYTF
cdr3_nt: TGTGCCAGCAGCCCACAGGGGTACCACTATGGCTACACCTTC

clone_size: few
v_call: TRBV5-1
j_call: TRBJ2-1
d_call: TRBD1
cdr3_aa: CASSRGTAASYNEQFF
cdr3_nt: TGCGCCAGCAGCAGGGGGACAGCGGCGTCCTACAATGAGCAGTTCTTC

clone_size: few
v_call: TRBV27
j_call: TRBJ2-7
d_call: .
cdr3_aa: CASSQLRGALAEQYF
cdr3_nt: TGTGCCAGCAGTCAACTTCGGGGGGCGCTTGCCGAGCAGTACTTC